This T cell receptor (beta chain) was recovered during a study of blood T cell repertoires in COVID-19. Study-level information: COVID-19 samples, acute and convalescent, were from the United States, Italy and Spain.

Germline V gene data show CDR1 as SGHRS and CDR2 as YFSETQ. Trimming cost V 0 bases and J 0 bases; bases outside gene matches: 2. The CDR3 consists of 15 residues. Profiled with immunoSEQ multiplex PCR; TCRdb holds only in-frame clones, not every one. The sample has 300,000 to 400,000 clones, approximately 88% seen once. Patients of the Seattle cohort, enrolled during active infection, were followed longitudinally. The receptor was derived from a woman in her twenties or thirties with COVID-19, enrolled during active disease. The chain links TRBV5-1 to TRBJ2-7; 8 bases align to TRBD1. Sequencing was done on a sample of peripheral blood. The CDR3 loop is CASSLGDRSSYEQYF. DNA for the CDR3: TGCGCCAGCAGCTTGGGGGACAGGAGCTCCTACGAGCAGTACTTC.